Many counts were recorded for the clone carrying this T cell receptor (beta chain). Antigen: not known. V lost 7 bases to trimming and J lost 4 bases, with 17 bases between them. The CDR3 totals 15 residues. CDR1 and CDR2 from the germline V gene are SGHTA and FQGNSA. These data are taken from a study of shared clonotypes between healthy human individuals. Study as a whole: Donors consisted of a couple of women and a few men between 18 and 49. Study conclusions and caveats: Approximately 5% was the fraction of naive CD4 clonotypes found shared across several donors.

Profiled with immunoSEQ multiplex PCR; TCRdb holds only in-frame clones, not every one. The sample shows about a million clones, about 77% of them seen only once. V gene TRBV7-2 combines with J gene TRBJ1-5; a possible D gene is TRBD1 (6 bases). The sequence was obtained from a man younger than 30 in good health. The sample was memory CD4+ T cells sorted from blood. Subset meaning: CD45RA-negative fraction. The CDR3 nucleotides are TGTGCCAGCACGAGGGCGGGGGGGCAGAATCAGCCCCAGCATTTT. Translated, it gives CASTRAGGQNQPQHF.